This T cell receptor (beta chain) was observed in a study of Ad26.COV2.S vaccination and SARS-CoV-2 variants. Study summary: Participants got Ad26.COV2.S intramuscularly, once or twice 56 days apart.

Study observations and caveats: Breadth of non-spike TCRs did not differ between vaccinees and placebo recipients.

A remark on this clone: The antigen is unknown.

Documented treatment: about 20 received Ad26.COV2.S at low or high dose, single or two shots; about 5 received placebo; per-sample allocation not given. The samples date from day 63 after the first vaccine or placebo injection. Vaccine was an Ad26 vector expressing Wuhan-strain SARS-CoV-2 spike. Only in-frame clones appear in the TCRdb table, and some are missing; sequencing was by immunoSEQ multiplex PCR. The sample has 380,000 or so clones, around 88% seen once. This TCR came from a person aged 18 to 59 who received the Ad26.COV2.S COVID-19 vaccine or a placebo. The sample consisted of peripheral blood, taken in a trial of Ad26.COV2.S vaccine versus placebo.

CDR3 protein: CATSRAKEFGLHEKLFF. The DNA of the CDR3 is TGTGCCACCAGCAGAGCTAAGGAGTTTGGGCTTCATGAAAAACTGTTTTTT. The chain couples TRBV15 to TRBJ1-4; D uncertain. Germline CDR1 is LNHNV and CDR2 is YYDKDF (reference sequence). The V end was cut by 1 base, the J end by 6 bases, with 18 bases between. CDR3 length equals 17 residues.